The 26 T cell receptor beta chains below all came from one sample that was sequenced in a study of T cell repertoires in cytomegalovirus infection (dated by TCRdb to the late 2010s). Their cognate antigens are unknown. The treatment or condition label of this sample denotes: in vitro stimulation with specific CMV peptide epitopes to enrich CMV-specific T cells. Sequencing relied on an Illumina HiSeq 1500. Through fastp at Q25 and MiXCR, TCRdb rebuilt clones from the public reads, retaining in-frame beta chains. Rows matching on CDR3 protein sequence are summarized as one entry with the most common DNA and genes. In all, the sample holds 250,000 to 300,000 distinct CDR3 sequences, and roughly a fifth of those were seen once. The ten biggest clones cover roughly 20% of the sample. The sample was cultured PBMCs, taken from culture after CMV antigen stimulation. All receptors derive from a human donor in good health (CMV status not recorded). Some clones in this sample may be carry-over from other donors' samples.

The J gene is TRBJ2-1, the V gene TRBV6-2 or TRBV6-3; 7 positions match TRBD2. The germline V gene encodes CDR1 MNHEY and CDR2 SVGEGT. The V gene end was trimmed by 6 bases and the J gene end by 0 bases; junction bases not matched to a gene: 2. The CDR3 is 14 amino acids. The CDR3 region is CASRLASSYNEQFF. Written as DNA, the CDR3 is TGTGCCAGCAGACTAGCGAGCTCCTACAATGAGCAGTTCTTC.

This clonotype was picked up a small number of times. The chain employs TRBV6-5 and TRBJ2-7; no firm D call. The V end lost 7 bases, the J end lost 0 bases, and 10 bases lay between the germline ends. CDR3 length: 13 residues. Per the germline V gene, CDR1 is MNHEY and CDR2 is SVGAGI. The CDR3 DNA reads as TGTGCCAGCATTGGGGAAAGCTCCTACGAGCAGTACTTC. Translating it yields CASIGESSYEQYF.

CDR3 protein: CASGAGPIGGANVLTF. CDR3 bases: TGTGCCAGCGGCGCGGGCCCCATAGGTGGGGCCAACGTCCTGACTTTC. The J gene is TRBJ2-6, the V gene TRBV7-6, with TRBD2 as a possible D gene (5 bases). Looked up from germline, CDR1 is SGHVS and CDR2 is FNYEAQ. V lost 8 bases, J lost 3 bases, and 17 bases lay in between. The CDR3 extends over 16 amino acids.

Here the CDR3 DNA reads TGTGCCAGCAGTTTCGGGGGTGGCTATGGCTACACCTTC. The encoded protein is CASSFGGGYGYTF. The V and J genes are TRBV28 and TRBJ1-2, with D possibly TRBD1 on 5 matching bases. V was clipped by 3 bases and J by 4 bases, with 9 bases between them. This CDR3 has 13 residues. The V gene's germline CDR1 is MDHEN and CDR2 SYDVKM.

This clonotype was seen a few times. V and J are TRBV5-4 and TRBJ2-3; no reliable D call. This CDR3 is 13 amino acids long. Germline loops: CDR1 SGHNT, CDR2 YYREEE (reference sequence). The V end lost 4 bases, the J end lost 5 bases, and 11 bases lay between the germline ends. This CDR3 is CASSRKELDTQYF. The DNA of the CDR3 is TGTGCCAGCAGCCGAAAGGAGTTAGATACGCAGTATTTT.

The chain is built from TRBV7-2 and TRBJ2-7; 10 bases line up with TRBD2. V lost 8 bases to trimming and J lost 2 bases; unmatched junction nucleotides: 3. The CDR3 covers 13 residues. Germline CDR1 reads SGHTA; CDR2 reads FQGNSA. This CDR3 reads CASLTSGTYEQYF. In nucleotides, the CDR3 is TGTGCCAGCTTAACTAGCGGGACCTACGAGCAGTACTTC.

The rearrangement links TRBV19 to TRBJ2-7; 9 bases are a match to TRBD2. V was pared by 5 bases and J by 6 bases, with 17 bases of the junction left unmatched. CDR1 is LNHDA and CDR2 is SQIVND in the germline V gene (reference sequence). This CDR3 has 17 residues. CDR3 loop: CASSFPGLAVPNTEQYV. The CDR3 DNA sequence: TGTGCCAGTAGTTTTCCGGGACTAGCTGTGCCTAATACCGAGCAGTACGTC.

V is TRBV19 and J is TRBJ1-1; the D is unclear. CDR1 is LNHDA and CDR2 is SQIVND in the germline V gene (reference sequence). This CDR3 spans 14 amino acids. The ends were cut back, 5 bases at V and 4 bases at J, with 14 bases in the middle. In DNA, the CDR3 is TGTGCCAGTAGTGACCTAGTAGGGCTCACTGAAGCTTTCTTT. Translated: CASSDLVGLTEAFF.

This clonotype is labeled as medium-sized. For the CDR3, the DNA is TGTGCCAGCAGTTCGGGACAGGCTAACTATGGCTACACCTTC. It is translated as CASSSGQANYGYTF. This rearrangement joins TRBV28 to TRBJ1-2, with 8 bases identical to TRBD1. Trimming took 4 bases from V and 0 from J; bases not matched to a gene: 1. CDR1 and CDR2 from the germline V gene are MDHEN and SYDVKM. CDR3 length equals 14 residues.

The chain has TRBV3-1 and TRBJ2-1, with D uncertain. The CDR3 extends over 17 amino acids. Germline CDR1 is LGHDT and CDR2 is YNNKEL (reference sequence). V lost 5 bases and J 1 base, leaving 18 bases between the germline ends. CDR3 residues: CASSGIGKKASYNEQFF. As DNA, the CDR3 is TGTGCCAGCAGCGGAATAGGGAAGAAAGCTTCCTACAATGAGCAGTTCTTC.

This clonotype was counted ten times or more. V usage is TRBV7-2 and J usage is TRBJ1-2, with D maybe TRBD1 (6 bases). CDR1 and CDR2 (germline): SGHTA, FQGNSA. The CDR3 is 13 residues long. Trimming took 1 base from V and 4 from J, leaving 7 bases between them. The CDR3 loop is CASSLDRVYGYTF. CDR3 nucleotide sequence: TGTGCCAGCAGCTTAGACAGGGTCTATGGCTACACCTTC.

J is TRBJ1-4 and V is TRBV6-5; TRBD1 aligns across 9 bases. CDR1 is MNHEY, CDR2 SVGAGI, per germline. CDR3 length: 14 residues. The V gene end was trimmed by 5 bases and the J gene end by 8 bases; junction bases not matched to a gene: 6. The CDR3 DNA reads TGTGCCAGCAGTGGCCGGGACAGGGCAGAAAAACTGTTTTTT. Protein sequence: CASSGRDRAEKLFF.

There are many counts of this clonotype. This CDR3 is CASSATGRVYDTEAFF. CDR3 sequence (DNA): TGTGCCAGCAGCGCCACAGGGAGAGTTTATGACACTGAAGCTTTCTTT. This chain joins TRBV7-9 and TRBJ1-1; tentative D call: TRBD1 (6 bases). Trimming left V 5 bases short and J 3 bases short, with 19 bases between. Germline CDR1 and CDR2: SEHNR and FQNEAQ (reference sequence). CDR3 length: 16 residues.

J is TRBJ2-1 and V is TRBV7-6; 7 positions match TRBD2. J lost 5 bases, V lost 6 bases, and 1 base had no gene match. Germline V CDR1 and CDR2: SGHVS, FNYEAQ. The CDR3 runs 12 residues. In nucleotides, the CDR3 is TGTGCCAGCAGGGGGGGGGACAATGAGCAGTTCTTC. Its protein is CASRGGDNEQFF.

This clonotype was observed a few times. The CDR3 sequence is CASSPQMTSGYNEQFF. In DNA form, the CDR3 reads TGTGCCAGCAGCCCCCAAATGACTAGCGGGTACAATGAGCAGTTCTTC. The chain uses TRBV7-2 and TRBJ2-1; 10 nucleotides line up with TRBD2. In germline, CDR1 is SGHTA, CDR2 FQGNSA. The CDR3 covers 16 residues. After removal of 5 bases from V and 4 bases from J, the junction contained 8 bases not matched to a gene.

This chain connects TRBV7-9 to TRBJ2-1; no clear D gene. CDR3 length equals 13 residues. Trimming stripped 3 bases from V and 10 bases from J, with 13 bases between. Germline-derived CDR1 and CDR2 are SEHNR and FQNEAQ (reference sequence). CDR3 protein: CASSFGVGQEQFF. CDR3 coding DNA: TGTGCCAGCAGCTTTGGGGTGGGTCAGGAGCAGTTCTTC.

The V gene is TRBV5-1, the J gene TRBJ2-2; tentatively, D is TRBD1 or TRBD2 (5 bases each). There are 15 residues in the CDR3. Germline values: CDR1 SGHRS, CDR2 YFSETQ. Trimming cost V 3 bases and J 7 bases, with 16 bases left between them. Here the CDR3 reads CASSSTGARDGELFF. The CDR3 DNA reads as TGCGCCAGCAGCTCAACCGGGGCCCGCGACGGGGAGCTGTTTTTT.

The CDR3 bases are TGTGCCAGCACCAGACTCCAACAAGAGACCCAGTACTTC. This encodes CASTRLQQETQYF. The chain combines TRBV6-2 or TRBV6-3 with TRBJ2-5; D remains ambiguous. The V and J ends lost 7 bases and 2 bases respectively, with 11 bases between them. This CDR3 comprises 13 residues. Germline V lookup: CDR1 MNHEY, CDR2 SVGEGT.

The rearrangement uses TRBV12-3 or TRBV12-4 and TRBJ2-1; 12 bases are a match to TRBD2. The CDR3 sequence is 16 residues long. The V gene end was trimmed by 6 bases and the J gene end by 7 bases; junction bases not matched to a gene: 10. DNA of the CDR3: TGTGCCAGCAGCTATGGGACTAGCGGGCTGGGGAATGAGCAGTTCTTC. It is translated as CASSYGTSGLGNEQFF.

This clonotype was detected a few times. The rearrangement links TRBV5-4 to TRBJ2-4; D might be TRBD2 (5 bases). Germline V gene data show CDR1 as SGHNT and CDR2 as YYREEE (reference sequence). The CDR3 sequence is 13 residues long. The V end was cut by 4 bases, the J end by 5 bases, with 10 bases between. The CDR3 is CASSPPRENIQYF. CDR3 DNA: TGTGCCAGCAGCCCCCCGAGGGAAAACATTCAGTACTTC.

This clonotype was detected ten times or more. The rearrangement links TRBV19 to TRBJ2-7; 11 nucleotides align to TRBD1. With V trimmed by 10 bases and J by 2 bases, 13 bases remained unmatched. The CDR3 is 16 residues long. Germline lookup yields CDR1 LNHDA and CDR2 SQIVND (reference sequence). DNA of the CDR3: TGTGCCACCCTAGCCCCCGGGACAGGGGGAACCTACGAGCAGTACTTC. The encoded protein is CATLAPGTGGTYEQYF.

The chain has TRBV5-8 and TRBJ2-1; TRBD1 is a possible D gene (6 bases). V gave up 0 bases and J gave up 2 bases, with 9 bases separating them. The CDR3 loop spans 15 amino acids. Germline V gene sequence: CDR1 SGHTS, CDR2 YDEGEE. The chain's CDR3 is CASSLDRVTYNEQFF. Written as DNA, the CDR3 is TGTGCCAGCAGCTTGGACAGGGTTACCTACAATGAGCAGTTCTTC. The variable domain in full, completed from reference TRBV5-8 and TRBJ2-1, reads EAGVTQSPTHLIKTRGQQATLRCSPISGHTSVYWYQQALGLGLQFLLWYDEGEERNRGNFPPRFSGRQFPNYSSELNVNALELEDSALYLCASSLDRVTYNEQFFGPGTRLTVL.

This clonotype was seen ten or more times. The J gene is TRBJ1-6, the V gene TRBV7-2, with unresolved D. This CDR3 spans 15 amino acids. Trimming pared 0 bases from V and 10 bases from J, leaving 13 bases between. The V gene's germline CDR1 is SGHTA and CDR2 FQGNSA. Here the CDR3 DNA reads TGTGCCAGCAGCTTAGCACCTGGGGTGAAATCACCCCTCCACTTT. This codes for CASSLAPGVKSPLHF.

This clonotype was found many times. This chain connects TRBV6-2 or TRBV6-3 to TRBJ2-7; no definite D call. Per the germline V gene, CDR1 is MNHEY and CDR2 is SVGEGT. CDR3 length equals 14 residues. The germline V and J ends were trimmed by 0 bases and 0 bases, with 6 bases remaining between them. The CDR3 here is CASSYSGNSYEQYV. The CDR3 DNA reads as TGTGCCAGCAGTTACTCAGGGAACTCCTACGAGCAGTACGTC.

The rearrangement joins TRBV6-6 to TRBJ1-5; the D is unclear. V was shortened by 0 bases and J by 3 bases, with 9 bases between the two germline ends. Germline loops: CDR1 MNHNY, CDR2 SVGAGI (reference sequence). CDR3 length equals 15 residues. Written as DNA, the CDR3 is TGTGCCAGCAGTTACTCGGCGGCGAACAATCAGCCCCAGCATTTT. It translates to CASSYSAANNQPQHF.

The J gene is TRBJ2-1, the V gene TRBV7-2; D is undetermined. Trimming took off 6 bases at V and 0 bases at J, with 12 bases between the two ends. Germline V gene lookup returns CDR1 SGHTA and CDR2 FQGNSA. This CDR3 spans 15 amino acids. The CDR3: CASRIGPYSYNEQFF. The CDR3 DNA is TGTGCCAGCAGAATCGGACCTTACTCCTACAATGAGCAGTTCTTC.